A single sample is the source of the 12 T cell receptor beta chains below, sequenced in a study of blood T cell repertoires in COVID-19. The protocol was immunoSEQ multiplex PCR, while the TCRdb copy is restricted to in-frame clones and leaves out a portion. Here the sample spans over 40,000 clones, more than 85% being singletons. The material sequenced was peripheral blood. These receptors came from a woman aged 80 or over with acute or convalescent COVID-19.

As concerns this clone: A junction end diverges from the germline sequence, so it may reflect a read error. The V gene is TRBV12-3 or TRBV12-4, the J gene TRBJ1-2; 9 nucleotides align to TRBD1. This CDR3 region has 11 residues. CDR3: CASSLGDRESF. The DNA of the CDR3 is TGTGCCAGCAGTTTAGGGGACAGGGAAAGCTTC.

CDR3 DNA: TGTGCCAGGACCAGACGGTTCGGGTCTGGCAATCAGCCCCAGCATTTT. It is translated as CARTRRFGSGNQPQHF. The chain links TRBV3-1 (or the pseudogene TRBV3-2) to TRBJ1-5; no clear D gene. Deletions cut 9 bases from V and 2 bases from J, with 20 bases between. Per germline, CDR1 LGHDT and CDR2 YNNKEL (reference sequence). The CDR3 runs to 16 residues.

The genes are TRBV5-1 and TRBJ1-1; the D gene is possibly TRBD1 (5 bases). The V end was cut by 0 bases, the J end by 1 base, with 13 bases between. Germline assignment: CDR1 SGHRS and CDR2 YFSETQ. The CDR3 is 16 amino acids. CDR3 nucleotides: TGCGCCAGCAGCTTGGCCTGGGGCGGAACGAACACTGAAGCTTTCTTT. As protein: CASSLAWGGTNTEAFF. The full variable domain, rest sourced from reference TRBV5-1 and TRBJ1-1, is KAGVTQTPRYLIKTRGQQVTLSCSPISGHRSVSWYQQTPGQGLQFLFEYFSETQRNKGNFPGRFSGRQFSNSRSEMNVSTLELGDSALYLCASSLAWGGTNTEAFFGQGTRLTVV.

The rearrangement links TRBV5-1 to TRBJ2-1; 7 bases agree with TRBD2. CDR1 and CDR2 from the germline V gene are SGHRS and YFSETQ. V dropped 4 bases and J dropped 0; count of bases not matched to a gene: 4. The CDR3 extends over 15 amino acids. CDR3 protein: CASSPAGTSYNEQFF. CDR3 nucleotides: TGCGCCAGCAGCCCAGCGGGAACCTCCTACAATGAGCAGTTCTTC.

V gene TRBV19 combines with J gene TRBJ2-7; TRBD2 matches at 13 bases. The CDR3 covers 18 residues. Germline CDR1 LNHDA, CDR2 SQIVND (reference sequence). J gave up 3 bases and V 3 bases, and 11 bases lay outside the gene matches. In nucleotides, the CDR3 is TGTGCCAGTAGTATCAGCGGGGGACTAGCGGGGAGGTACTACGAGCAGTACTTC. Translated, it gives CASSISGGLAGRYYEQYF.

The rearrangement joins TRBV11-3 to TRBJ1-2; the D gene is possibly TRBD1 (6 bases). Germline V gene lookup returns CDR1 SGHNT and CDR2 YENEEA. CDR3 length equals 17 residues. V was shortened by 0 bases and J by 4 bases, with 18 bases between the two germline ends. CDR3 region: CASSLDSTGRHPYGYTF. The CDR3 DNA reads TGTGCCAGCAGCTTAGATAGCACAGGGCGGCATCCCTATGGCTACACCTTC.

The genes are TRBV5-1 and TRBJ1-4; 9 positions agree with TRBD1. Trimming removed 0 bases from V and 1 base from J; junction bases left unmatched: 7. Per germline, CDR1 SGHRS and CDR2 YFSETQ. This CDR3 has 18 residues. The CDR3 region has the DNA TGCGCCAGCAGCTTGGCGGGGACAGGGATAAGAACTAATGAAAAACTGTTTTTT. As protein: CASSLAGTGIRTNEKLFF.

The CDR3 reads CASSEAGGSEAFF. CDR3 coding DNA: TGCGCCAGCAGTGAGGCGGGGGGCTCTGAAGCTTTCTTT. The chain employs TRBV10-2 and TRBJ1-1, with a possible D match to TRBD1 (6 bases). Germline CDR1 WSHSY, CDR2 SAAADI. V lost 2 bases to trimming and J lost 6 bases, with 10 bases between them. This CDR3 is 13 amino acids long.

This clone was recorded a few times. This chain joins TRBV7-9 and TRBJ2-2; weak D call: TRBD1 (6 bases). This CDR3 region has 15 residues. Germline loops: CDR1 SEHNR, CDR2 FQNEAQ (reference sequence). Trimming took off 7 bases at V and 7 bases at J, with 19 bases between the two ends. Here the CDR3 reads CASTLLRPGVGELFF. The CDR3 DNA reads as TGTGCCAGCACCCTCCTTCGGCCAGGGGTCGGGGAGCTGTTTTTT.

In its sample, this clone was seen once. The V call is TRBV24-1, the J call TRBJ2-1; 7 nucleotides align to TRBD2. The CDR3 consists of 12 residues. The germline CDR1 and CDR2 sequences are KGHDR and SFDVKD. With V trimmed by 7 bases and J by 9 bases, 5 bases remained unmatched. This CDR3 is CATSLGGGEQFF. CDR3 nucleotide sequence: TGTGCCACCAGCCTGGGGGGGGGTGAGCAGTTCTTC.

The chain joins TRBV7-2 to TRBJ1-4; maybe TRBD1 (5 bases). V was trimmed by 5 bases and J by 0 bases, leaving 10 bases between them. Germline V gives CDR1 SGHTA, CDR2 FQGNSA. The CDR3 extends over 15 amino acids. As DNA, the CDR3 is TGTGCCAGCAGCCCCAGGGTTGCAACTAATGAAAAACTGTTTTTT. Translating gives CASSPRVATNEKLFF. The full variable domain, rest sourced from reference TRBV7-2 and TRBJ1-4, is GAGVSQSPSNKVTEKGKDVELRCDPISGHTALYWYRQSLGQGLEFLIYFQGNSAPDKSGLPSDRFSAERTGGSVSTLTIQRTQQEDSAVYLCASSPRVATNEKLFFGSGTQLSVL.

The V and J genes are TRBV7-6 and TRBJ2-7, with 9 bases that match TRBD2. V lost 0 bases to trimming and J lost 7 bases; unmatched junction nucleotides: 4. The CDR3 is 14 amino acids. Germline CDR1 reads SGHVS; CDR2 reads FNYEAQ. CDR3 bases: TGTGCCAGCAGCTTAGCGCGGCTAGCGGGGGAGCAGTACTTC. Its translation is CASSLARLAGEQYF. Looking up the rest from reference TRBV7-6 and TRBJ2-7 gives the full variable domain: GAGVSQSPRYKVTKRGQDVALRCDPISGHVSLYWYRQALGQGPEFLTYFNYEAQQDKSGLPNDRFSAERPEGSISTLTIQRTEQRDSAMYRCASSLARLAGEQYFGPGTRLTVT.